This T cell receptor (beta chain) was retrieved from a study of blood T cell repertoires in COVID-19. On the study more broadly: The study drew acute and convalescent COVID-19 samples from the United States, Italy and Spain. PBMCs, B-cell-depleted T cells, or T cells provided the cDNA or gDNA that made up the material.

Seattle participants joined during active infection and were tracked over time. The V end was cut by 3 bases, the J end by 3 bases, with 11 bases between. CDR3 length equals 14 residues. The V gene's germline CDR1 is MNHNS and CDR2 SASEGT. In the original analysis: Cell counts per sample came from amplifying reference gene primers. Repertoires were generated with immunoSEQ multiplex PCR, while TCRdb's copy carries only in-frame clones and drops some. V and J calls plus clone size are reproduced from that table; the DNA served to infer D and trimming. The sample shows about 200,000 clones, roughly 90% of them seen only once.

Sequencing input: peripheral blood. This clonotype originated in a man between 45 and 60 years old with COVID-19, enrolled during active disease. The chain employs TRBV6-1 and TRBJ2-5; D is undetermined. The CDR3 coding sequence is TGTGCCAGCAGTGAGTTATGGCAGAAAGAGACCCAGTACTTC. Encoded protein: CASSELWQKETQYF.